The 32 T cell receptor beta chains listed next were all sequenced from one sample in a study of cytotoxic CD8 clonotypes in ibrutinib-treated CLL (dated by TCRdb to about 2021). Library preparation was by the immunoSEQ multiplex PCR assay. TCRdb obtained this table from immuneACCESS and retained in-frame rearrangements with V and J assigned. These tables miss some clones; where compared with another copy, unresolved V genes account for less than half of the shortfall, and the remainder is unexplained. The table for this sample lists fewer than 400,000 clones; 67% of them were counted only once. Of the sample, approximately 6% is held by the ten largest clones. The source material was PBMCs, sampled after 36 months of ibrutinib treatment. The receptors originated from a human donor with chronic lymphocytic leukemia.

The sample holds one count of this clone. The rearrangement links TRBV6-5 to TRBJ1-5; D is undetermined. The CDR3 is 16 amino acids. Germline V CDR1 and CDR2: MNHEY, SVGAGI. The V gene lost 4 bases and the J gene lost 6 bases, with 19 bases spanning the gap. CDR3 DNA sequence: TGTGCCAGCAGTTCCGTACTCGGGGTAGGAGCTCAGCCCCAGCATTTT. As protein: CASSSVLGVGAQPQHF.

This clone was detected only a few times. This chain joins TRBV29-1 and TRBJ2-7, with D perhaps TRBD1 (7 bases). Germline V gives CDR1 SQVTM, CDR2 ANQGSEA. V lost 0 bases and J lost 6, with 12 bases in between. This CDR3 is 13 amino acids long. CDR3 nucleotides: TGCAGCGTTGAAGAGTACCAGGGGGGCGAGCAGTACTTC. Translated: CSVEEYQGGEQYF.

This clone appeared once. The chain recombines TRBV7-2 with TRBJ2-1; D remains ambiguous. Trimming shortened V by 5 bases and J by 6 bases, and 11 bases separated the two germline ends. This CDR3 contains 13 residues. From germline, CDR1 is SGHTA and CDR2 FQGNSA. CDR3 region: CASSLQPGNEQFF. The DNA for the CDR3 is TGTGCCAGCAGCCTCCAGCCGGGCAATGAGCAGTTCTTC.

This chain links TRBV28 with TRBJ2-2, with D tentatively TRBD1 (5 bases). Looked up from germline, CDR1 is MDHEN and CDR2 is SYDVKM. V dropped 5 bases and J dropped 0 bases, with 16 bases sitting between them. This CDR3 has 17 residues. Here the CDR3 reads CASSRRQPTSNTGELFF. Here the CDR3 DNA reads TGTGCCAGCAGTCGGAGACAGCCGACCTCGAACACCGGGGAGCTGTTTTTT.

This CDR3 reads CSADLRSNTGELFF. CDR3 DNA: TGCAGCGCGGACCTACGCTCAAACACCGGGGAGCTGTTTTTT. The chain links TRBV29-1 to TRBJ2-2; D gene ambiguous. V was cut by 7 bases and J by 2 bases, with 14 bases left in between. Germline assignment: CDR1 SQVTM and CDR2 ANQGSEA. The CDR3 runs to 14 residues.

The V call is TRBV5-1, the J call TRBJ2-7; D might be TRBD1 (6 bases). Trimming removed 0 bases from V and 5 bases from J, with 9 bases in between. This CDR3 has 13 residues. Germline V gives CDR1 SGHRS, CDR2 YFSETQ. The CDR3 sequence: CASSLAPGDEQYF. CDR3 sequence (DNA): TGCGCCAGCAGCTTGGCTCCAGGGGACGAGCAGTACTTC.

This rearrangement joins TRBV7-2 to TRBJ2-7; TRBD1 might be the D (5 bases). The germline V and J ends were trimmed by 2 bases and 2 bases, with 10 bases remaining between them. The CDR3 totals 14 residues. Germline CDR1 SGHTA, CDR2 FQGNSA. The CDR3 region has the DNA TGTGCCAGCAGCTTACTGCACAGGACCTACGAGCAGTACTTC. Translation gives CASSLLHRTYEQYF. Filled out from reference TRBV7-2 and TRBJ2-7, the complete variable domain reads GAGVSQSPSNKVTEKGKDVELRCDPISGHTALYWYRQSLGQGLEFLIYFQGNSAPDKSGLPSDRFSAERTGGSVSTLTIQRTQQEDSAVYLCASSLLHRTYEQYFGPGTRLTVT.

This clone was detected only a few times. The J gene is TRBJ2-2, the V gene TRBV9; D perhaps matches TRBD2 (6 bases). CDR1 and CDR2 from the germline V gene are SGDLS and YYNGEE. The CDR3 loop spans 14 amino acids. The V end was cut by 5 bases, the J end by 0 bases, with 8 bases between. In DNA form, the CDR3 reads TGTGCCAGCAGGACGGGAGCGAACACCGGGGAGCTGTTTTTT. Protein: CASRTGANTGELFF.

There are a few counts of this clone. This chain links TRBV7-3 with TRBJ2-5; TRBD2 matches at 7 bases. The trim removed 3 bases at V and 4 bases at J, leaving 2 bases unmatched. CDR1 and CDR2 (germline): SGHTA, FQGTGA. This CDR3 contains 13 residues. CDR3 protein: CASSLGRGETQYF. Written as DNA, the CDR3 is TGTGCCAGCAGCTTGGGGAGGGGAGAGACCCAGTACTTC.

The V call is TRBV27, the J call TRBJ2-5; D call uncertain. The germline gives CDR1 MNHEY, CDR2 SMNVEV (reference sequence). This CDR3 contains 13 residues. V was trimmed by 5 bases and J by 5 bases, leaving 12 bases between them. Here the CDR3 reads CASSPSRVETQYF. As DNA, the CDR3 is TGTGCCAGCAGTCCATCCCGGGTCGAGACCCAGTACTTC.

The rearrangement links TRBV29-1 to TRBJ2-1; D remains ambiguous. V dropped 7 bases and J dropped 4 bases, with 20 bases sitting between them. The germline V gene encodes CDR1 SQVTM and CDR2 ANQGSEA. The CDR3 totals 15 residues. CDR3 sequence: CSAGGQTSAYNEQFF. The CDR3 region has the DNA TGCAGCGCCGGTGGCCAGACCTCGGCATACAATGAGCAGTTCTTC.

The chain has TRBV29-1 and TRBJ1-1; TRBD1 might be the D (5 bases). Trimming removed 8 bases from V and 3 bases from J, with 13 bases in between. Germline CDR1 SQVTM, CDR2 ANQGSEA. The CDR3 spans 12 residues. The CDR3 loop reads CSSMGGDTEAFF. As DNA, the CDR3 is TGCAGCTCCATGGGAGGGGACACTGAAGCTTTCTTT.

This chain joins TRBV7-8 and TRBJ2-1; D might be TRBD2 (5 bases). V was cut by 5 bases and J by 5 bases, with 16 bases left in between. The CDR3 length is 15 residues. Germline V gene data show CDR1 as SGHVS and CDR2 as FQNEAQ. For the CDR3, the DNA is TGTGCCAGCAGCGCAGGACTGCGGACCAACAATGAGCAGTTCTTC. Translating gives CASSAGLRTNNEQFF. Based on the CDR3 plus reference TRBV7-8 and TRBJ2-1, the full variable domain is GAGVSQSPRYKVAKRGQDVALRCDPISGHVSLFWYQQALGQGPEFLTYFQNEAQLDKSGLPSDRFFAERPEGSVSTLKIQRTQQEDSAVYLCASSAGLRTNNEQFFGPGTRLTVL.

This clone came up a few times. J is TRBJ2-3 and V is TRBV6-1, with D uncertain. Deletions cut 6 bases from V and 1 base from J, with 11 bases between. The CDR3 is 14 residues long. Germline V CDR1 and CDR2: MNHNS, SASEGT. CDR3 bases: TGTGCCAGCAGCTTGTTGTTGGGCACAGATACGCAGTATTTT. Protein sequence: CASSLLLGTDTQYF.

This chain joins TRBV6-5 and TRBJ2-5, with D perhaps TRBD2 (5 bases). This CDR3 is built from 12 residues. Germline loops: CDR1 MNHEY, CDR2 SVGAGI. The V end lost 6 bases, the J end lost 2 bases, and 7 bases lay between the germline ends. In DNA form, the CDR3 reads TGTGCCAGCAGATCGGGGCAAGAGACCCAGTACTTC. Its protein is CASRSGQETQYF.

This chain joins TRBV7-8 and TRBJ2-7, with D possibly being TRBD1 (6 bases). The CDR3 spans 17 residues. Germline V gene lookup returns CDR1 SGHVS and CDR2 FQNEAQ. V was shortened by 0 bases and J by 0 bases, with 15 bases between the two germline ends. The CDR3 sequence is CASSLARAGAGSYEQYF. The CDR3, as DNA: TGTGCCAGCAGCTTAGCGAGGGCAGGGGCGGGCTCCTACGAGCAGTACTTC.

This chain connects TRBV6-1 to TRBJ2-3; tentatively, D is TRBD2 (6 bases). The germline V and J ends were trimmed by 5 bases and 0 bases, with 12 bases remaining between them. CDR3 length: 15 residues. Germline V CDR1 and CDR2: MNHNS, SASEGT. The CDR3, as DNA: TGTGCCAGCAGTATCTCCGGGACTAGCACAGATACGCAGTATTTT. Its translation is CASSISGTSTDTQYF.

CDR3 sequence (DNA): TGTGCCAGCAGCCTCCAAGGACAGGGAGGGTATCAGCCCCAGCATTTT. Protein product: CASSLQGQGGYQPQHF. This sequence joins TRBV7-2 and TRBJ1-5; 8 nucleotides align to TRBD1. The V segment lost 5 bases and the J segment 5 bases; nucleotides outside the gene matches: 11. CDR3 length: 16 residues. CDR1 and CDR2 from the germline V gene are SGHTA and FQGNSA.

The chain employs TRBV10-3 and TRBJ2-2, with D perhaps matching TRBD2 (6 bases). Per germline, CDR1 ENHRY and CDR2 SYGVKD. This CDR3 spans 13 amino acids. Trimming stripped 1 base from V and 6 bases from J, with 6 bases between. Here the CDR3 reads CAISEWGAGELFF. The CDR3 DNA reads TGTGCCATCAGTGAGTGGGGGGCCGGGGAGCTGTTTTTT.

The chain has TRBV6-6 and TRBJ1-1; D perhaps matches TRBD1 (5 bases). Between the trimmed V and J ends, which lost 0 bases and 4 bases, there was a span of 9 bases. The V gene's germline CDR1 is MNHNY and CDR2 SVGAGI (reference sequence). This CDR3 spans 14 amino acids. The CDR3 DNA reads as TGTGCCAGCAGTTACTCGCCAGGGTCCACTGAAGCTTTCTTT. This encodes CASSYSPGSTEAFF.

The genes are TRBV7-8 and TRBJ2-2; 8 bases agree with TRBD2. In germline, CDR1 is SGHVS, CDR2 FQNEAQ. This CDR3 region has 17 residues. With V trimmed by 2 bases and J by 3 bases, 8 bases remained unmatched. The CDR3 coding sequence is TGTGCCAGCAGCTTAAGTTTGGGGACTAGAGACACCGGGGAGCTGTTTTTT. It translates to CASSLSLGTRDTGELFF.

This rearrangement joins TRBV19 to TRBJ1-2, with no clear D. Trimming took 5 bases from V and 4 from J, leaving 14 bases between them. This CDR3 is built from 14 residues. Germline-derived CDR1 and CDR2 are LNHDA and SQIVND (reference sequence). The CDR3 here is CASSSNEGLYGYTF. DNA for the CDR3: TGTGCCAGTAGTTCAAATGAGGGCCTCTATGGCTACACCTTC.

The gene calls are TRBV28 and TRBJ2-7, with TRBD2 identical over 8 bases. Germline V lookup: CDR1 MDHEN, CDR2 SYDVKM. J lost 2 bases, V lost 2 bases, and 11 bases had no gene match. The CDR3 extends over 17 amino acids. CDR3 in amino acids: CASSLPFGGRSPYEQYF. CDR3 coding DNA: TGTGCCAGCAGTTTACCCTTTGGCGGGAGGTCCCCCTACGAGCAGTACTTC.

V and J are TRBV15 and TRBJ2-7, with D hard to call. The CDR3 has 12 amino acids. Trimming left V 0 bases short and J 6 bases short, with 6 bases between. The germline V gene has CDR1 LNHNV and CDR2 YYDKDF (reference sequence). CDR3 DNA sequence: TGTGCCACCAGCAGAGATCTCGCCGAGCAGTACTTC. Its protein product is CATSRDLAEQYF. The complete variable domain, with remaining parts taken from reference TRBV15 and TRBJ2-7, reads DAMVIQNPRYQVTQFGKPVTLSCSQTLNHNVMYWYQQKSSQAPKLLFHYYDKDFNNEADTPDNFQSRRPNTSFCFLDIRSPGLGDTAMYLCATSRDLAEQYFGPGTRLTVT.

This clone was seen once. The chain employs TRBV4-1 and TRBJ1-5, with 7 nucleotides matching TRBD1. This CDR3 contains 17 residues. With V trimmed by 2 bases and J by 5 bases, 12 bases remained unmatched. Germline V gene sequence: CDR1 MGHRA, CDR2 YSYEKL. The CDR3: CASSQSVYRDRYQPQHF. The CDR3 DNA follows: TGCGCCAGCAGCCAATCTGTGTATCGGGACAGATATCAGCCCCAGCATTTT.

The chain employs TRBV29-1 and TRBJ1-2; D is perhaps TRBD1 (6 bases). With 6 bases removed from V and 4 bases from J, the gap between germline ends came to 12 bases. The length of the CDR3 is 12 residues. Looked up from germline, CDR1 is SQVTM and CDR2 is ANQGSEA. CDR3 amino acids: CSVEQGGYGYTF. CDR3 DNA: TGCAGCGTGGAACAGGGCGGCTATGGCTACACCTTC. The variable domain in full, with the rest retrieved from reference TRBV29-1 and TRBJ1-2, is SAVISQKPSRDICQRGTSLTIQCQVDSQVTMMFWYRQQPGQSLTLIATANQGSEATYESGFVIDKFPISRPNLTFSTLTVSNMSPEDSSIYLCSVEQGGYGYTFGSGTRLTVV.

The rearrangement links TRBV5-6 to TRBJ2-5; TRBD1 agrees at 12 bases. The germline V gene has CDR1 SGHDT and CDR2 YYEEEE. CDR3 length: 16 residues. Trimming removed 1 base from V and 5 bases from J; junction bases left unmatched: 6. The CDR3 sequence: CASSLLGTGGFETQYF. The CDR3 DNA follows: TGTGCCAGCAGCTTGTTGGGGACAGGGGGCTTCGAGACCCAGTACTTC.

V and J are TRBV19 and TRBJ2-5; perhaps TRBD2 as D (5 bases). The CDR3 length is 15 residues. The germline V gene has CDR1 LNHDA and CDR2 SQIVND (reference sequence). V was pared by 3 bases and J by 5 bases, with 16 bases between. Written as DNA, the CDR3 is TGTGCCAGTAGTATGTTCGGTGGGAAGCGGGAGACCCAGTACTTC. Amino acid sequence: CASSMFGGKRETQYF.

The chain carries TRBV7-2 and TRBJ1-4; no reliable D call. Germline loops: CDR1 SGHTA, CDR2 FQGNSA. CDR3 length equals 14 residues. V shed 4 bases and J shed 8 bases, with 14 bases lying between them. CDR3 sequence (DNA): TGTGCCAGCAGCTCACCGGGAGCTAGCGAAAAACTGTTTTTT. Translating it yields CASSSPGASEKLFF.

The chain links TRBV18 to TRBJ2-7, with D possibly matching TRBD2 (5 bases). V was trimmed by 2 bases and J by 7 bases, leaving 18 bases between them. This CDR3 is built from 15 residues. From germline, CDR1 is KGHSH and CDR2 LQKENI. The CDR3 nucleotides are TGTGCCAGCTCACCAGTTAGGACTGGGCCTGGGGAGCAGTACTTC. It is translated as CASSPVRTGPGEQYF.

The chain carries TRBV4-1 and TRBJ1-2; D might be TRBD1 (5 bases). The CDR3 is made up of 14 amino acids. Looked up from germline, CDR1 is MGHRA and CDR2 is YSYEKL. Between the trimmed V and J ends, which lost 7 bases and 2 bases, there was a span of 14 bases. As DNA, the CDR3 is TGCGCCAGCAACCACAGGATATCAAACTATGGCTACACCTTC. Protein sequence: CASNHRISNYGYTF.

This clone was recorded once. A read error may account for a junction end that differs from germline. This sequence joins TRBV9 and TRBJ2-1; a weak D match, TRBD2 (5 bases). CDR1 and CDR2 (germline): SGDLS, YYNGEE. This CDR3 is built from 15 residues. The chain's CDR3 is CVSSVALASYNEQFF. The CDR3 DNA is TGTGTCAGCAGCGTAGCTCTAGCCAGCTACAATGAGCAGTTCTTC.